This TCR beta chain is from a study of response to subunit inactivated influenza vaccine. Each CDR3 protein gets one entry after TCRdb re-called the RT-PCR reads with MiXCR. The sample holds fewer than 700,000 distinct CDR3 sequences, 10% to 15% seen once. A note on this clonotype: Its antigen is unknown.

Study-wide points: That few new T cells are recruited by each seasonal influenza vaccination was the authors' suggestion.

Sequences were derived from PBMCs from blood, sampled around seven weeks after vaccination. This receptor was identified in a man in his forties or fifties who received an inactivated influenza vaccine.

CDR3 nucleotide sequence: TGTGCCAGCAGCTTCCGGGACACTCTTTTAAGAGATACGCAGTATTTT. Translation gives CASSFRDTLLRDTQYF. This rearrangement joins TRBV5-5 to TRBJ2-3; the D gene is possibly TRBD1 (6 bases). The CDR3 has 16 amino acids. From germline, CDR1 is SGHKS and CDR2 YYEKEE (reference sequence). Deletions cut 2 bases from V and 5 bases from J, with 18 bases between.